Sequencing of this T cell receptor beta chain was carried out in a study of OX40 agonist ivuxolimab in advanced cancers. About the investigation overall: The costimulatory receptor OX40 (CD134) was targeted by ivuxolimab, a fully human IgG2 agonistic monoclonal antibody. Prior anti-PD-1, anti-PD-L1 or anti-CTLA-4 therapy was permitted, and 35% to 40% of dose-escalation patients had received checkpoint inhibitors. The purpose of peripheral TCRbeta sequencing was to test whether ivuxolimab changed TCR sequence diversity and led to clonal T-cell expansion. In the dose-escalation cohort, around four fifths of patients were male, and the mean age was approximately 55 years, with a range of roughly 20 to 79. The paper reports the monotherapy dose-escalation portion (N of about 54 patients) of the phase I ivuxolimab trial. Among the 50 to 55 dose-escalation patients, some 19 had hepatocellular carcinoma, approximately 15 melanoma, 9 renal cell carcinoma and 9 head and neck cancer. Partial responses occurred in three dose-escalation patients, of whom one had hepatocellular carcinoma and two had cutaneous melanoma. Intravenous ivuxolimab was administered to patients every 2 weeks at six dose levels: 0.01, 0.1, 0.3, 1.5, 3 and 10 mg/kg.

Taken from cysteine to phenylalanine, the CDR3 has 13 residues. Just the 39-base CDR3 DNA is kept, in frame starting at base 1. The germline V gene supplies CDR1 ENHRY and CDR2 SYGVKD. V is shortened by 6 bases, J by 7 bases, and the region joining them spans 16 bases. This clone has a single count. Its antigen is currently not known. No much larger clonotype is one base removed from it; base qualities were not supplied. Patients with autoimmune disease history or receiving systemic immunosuppression were excluded from the trial. Peripheral blood for TCR sequencing was collected from all dose cohorts at baseline, on cycle 4 day 1, and on cycle 7 day 1. The samples were taken from a phase I, first-in-human, multicenter, open-label dose-escalation trial of ivuxolimab. Adults with locally advanced or metastatic melanoma, renal cell carcinoma, hepatocellular carcinoma or head and neck squamous cell carcinoma were enrolled in the trial. CD4+ and CD8+ T cells were sorted separately from peripheral blood before TCR sequencing.

Paper-wide results and their limitations: Low levels of normalized T-cell clonal expansion were also shown by some nonresponding patients. At doses of 0.1 to 3.0 mg/kg, clonal expansion of both CD4+ and CD8+ blood T cells was observed from baseline to week 6. Which antigens the clonally expanded peripheral T cells were specific for was not determined. On average, CD8+ T cells showed more expanded clones than CD4+ T cells after ivuxolimab. In the 0.1-3.0 mg/kg groups, partial responders had among the lowest normalized peripheral clonal expansion, particularly in CD8+ T cells.

To sequence the TCRbeta CDR3 region, genomic DNA was isolated from the sorted cells. The immunoSEQ Assay was used for sequencing of TCRbeta CDR3 regions. This is the immuneACCESS table as TCRdb keeps it, with only in-frame sequences that have V and J called. A part of the clones is gone; compared with another copy, unresolved V genes explain less than half, and the rest is unexplained. The sample data list about 52,000 clones, and about nine tenths of these were observed just once. The top ten constitute approximately 6.8% of the sample. This TCR came from an adult with an advanced solid tumor such as melanoma, head and neck, liver or kidney cancer. This sample comprised CD4+ or CD8+ T cells sorted from blood, obtained in a trial of the OX40 agonist ivuxolimab. In this chain, TRBV10-3 is recombined with TRBJ2-7, with a weak D call of TRBD1 (6 bases match). The CDR3 sequence is CAISLGTTGEQYF. The nucleotide sequence is given as TGTGCCATCAGCCTAGGGACAACGGGGGAGCAGTACTTC.